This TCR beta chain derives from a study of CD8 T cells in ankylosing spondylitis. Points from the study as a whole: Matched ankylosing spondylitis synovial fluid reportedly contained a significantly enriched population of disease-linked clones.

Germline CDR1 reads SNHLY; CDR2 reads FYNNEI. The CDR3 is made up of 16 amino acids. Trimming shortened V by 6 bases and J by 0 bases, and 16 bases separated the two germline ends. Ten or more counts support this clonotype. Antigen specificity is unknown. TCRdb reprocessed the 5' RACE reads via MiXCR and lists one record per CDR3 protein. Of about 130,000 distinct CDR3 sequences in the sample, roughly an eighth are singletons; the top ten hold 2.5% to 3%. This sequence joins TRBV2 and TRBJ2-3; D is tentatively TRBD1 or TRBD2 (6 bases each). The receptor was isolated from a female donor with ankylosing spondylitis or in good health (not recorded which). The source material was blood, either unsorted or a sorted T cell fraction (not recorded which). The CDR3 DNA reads TGTGCCAGCAGGAGGGGGGACATTTTTAGCACAGATACGCAGTATTTT. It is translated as CASRRGDIFSTDTQYF.